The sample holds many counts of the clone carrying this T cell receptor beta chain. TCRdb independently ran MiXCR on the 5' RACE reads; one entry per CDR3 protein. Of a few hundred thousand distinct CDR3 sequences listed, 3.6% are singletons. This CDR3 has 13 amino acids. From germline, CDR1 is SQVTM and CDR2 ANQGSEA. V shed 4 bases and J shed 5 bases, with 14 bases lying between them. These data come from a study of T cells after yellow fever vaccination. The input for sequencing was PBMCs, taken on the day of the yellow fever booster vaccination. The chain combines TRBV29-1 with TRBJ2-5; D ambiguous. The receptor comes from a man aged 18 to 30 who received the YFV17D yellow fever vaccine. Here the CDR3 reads CSVVGLGGETQYF. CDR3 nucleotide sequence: TGCAGCGTTGTTGGGTTAGGTGGGGAGACCCAGTACTTC. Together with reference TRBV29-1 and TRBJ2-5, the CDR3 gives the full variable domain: SAVISQKPSRDICQRGTSLTIQCQVDSQVTMMFWYRQQPGQSLTLIATANQGSEATYESGFVIDKFPISRPNLTFSTLTVSNMSPEDSSIYLCSVVGLGGETQYFGPGTRLLVL.